The rows below give T cell receptor beta chains drawn from one sample of a study of blood T cell repertoires in COVID-19. This table comes from immunoSEQ multiplex PCR, and its TCRdb copy is limited to in-frame clones, with some not included. The repertoire includes 130,000 to 150,000 clones, 88% of them detected once, and 1.5% to 2% sits in the top ten. The sequencing sample was made of peripheral blood. These receptors were obtained from a woman in her fifties or sixties with acute or convalescent COVID-19. CDR3s include the opening cysteine and the closing phenylalanine or tryptophan. The order of the fields is D gene, clone size, J gene, V gene, CDR3 DNA, CDR3 protein. D genes are given only for firm matches. Size tells how often a clone was seen (once, few, many) or the class of an expanded clone, and some rows leave it out.

>TRBD1|.|TRBJ2-7|TRBV6-5
TGTGCCAGCAGTTACACGAACGGACAGGGTCGTGACGAGCAGTACTTC
CASSYTNGQGRDEQYF
>.|.|TRBJ1-3|TRBV27
TGTGCCAGCAGTCAAACAGGGACTGGAAACACCATATATTTT
CASSQTGTGNTIYF
>.|.|TRBJ2-5|TRBV5-1
TGCGCCAGCAGCTCTAATCCGTACCAAGAGACCCAGTACTTC
CASSSNPYQETQYF
>TRBD1|.|TRBJ2-1|TRBV19
TGTGCCAGTAGTCCTCGGGACAGGGGGGCCCTTGAGCAGTTCTTC
CASSPRDRGALEQFF
>.|.|TRBJ2-7|TRBV29-1
TGCAGCGTTAATCGCAACGGGGCCTACGAGCAGTACTTC
CSVNRNGAYEQYF
>.|.|TRBJ1-1|TRBV5-6
TGTGCCAGCAGCTACGGGGGGTCGAGGGCTTTCTTT
CASSYGGSRAFF
>TRBD1|.|TRBJ2-7|TRBV5-6
TGTGCCAGCAGCTGGTTATCCGGGACAGCAACCTACGAGCAGTACTTC
CASSWLSGTATYEQYF
>.|.|TRBJ2-1|TRBV13
TGTGCCAGCAGCTTTAACGGAGGGGATGGTGGCTACAATGAGCAGTTCTTC
CASSFNGGDGGYNEQFF
>TRBD1|few|TRBJ2-5|TRBV7-9
TGTGCCAGCAGCTTCCTCGGGACAGTAAAAGAGACCCAGTACTTC
CASSFLGTVKETQYF
>.|once|TRBJ2-5|TRBV4-2
TGTGCCAGCAGCCAAGATCTATGGGAGACCCAGTACTTC
CASSQDLWETQYF
>.|.|TRBJ2-1|TRBV6-5
TGTGCCAGCAGTTACGCCGAGTCCAACAATGAGCAGTTCTTC
CASSYAESNNEQFF
>.|.|TRBJ1-1|TRBV6-5
TGTGCCAGCCATCGGAGCCAGATGAACACTGAAGCTTTCTTT
CASHRSQMNTEAFF
>TRBD1|.|TRBJ1-2|TRBV7-9
TGTGCCAGCAGCCTAGGGACAGCCTATGGCTACACCTTC
CASSLGTAYGYTF
>TRBD1|.|TRBJ1-2|TRBV2
TGTGCCAGCAACATGGACAGGTCTAACTATGGCTACACCTTC
CASNMDRSNYGYTF
>.|.|TRBJ2-3|TRBV18
TGTGCCAGCTCATGGGGGGTAGACGGCCGCACAGATACGCAGTATTTT
CASSWGVDGRTDTQYF
>.|.|TRBJ1-5|TRBV9
TGTGCCAGCAGCGTAGGCCAAGCCAGCAATCAGCCCCAGCATTTT
CASSVGQASNQPQHF
>TRBD2|once|TRBJ2-1|TRBV4-1
TGCGCCAGCAGCCAAGATCCCCCCGGGGTAGCGGGGGGGGTCTACAATGAGCAGTTCTTC
CASSQDPPGVAGGVYNEQFF
>.|.|TRBJ2-3|TRBV3-1/TRBV3-2
TGTGCCAGCAGCCAGGAGGGCGCAGATACGCAGTATTTT
CASSQEGADTQYF
>.|.|TRBJ1-5|TRBV21-1
TGTGCCCGAACAGGGGTGAGTCAGCCCCAGCATTTT
CARTGVSQPQHF
>TRBD1|.|TRBJ1-1|TRBV18
TGTGCCAGCTCCGAGGGGACAGGCATGAACACTGAAGCTTTCTTT
CASSEGTGMNTEAFF
>TRBD2|.|TRBJ2-6|TRBV7-2
TGTGCCAGCAGCTTCAGCGGCGGGGGGGCTGGTGGGGCCAACGTCCTGACTTTC
CASSFSGGGAGGANVLTF
>TRBD1|.|TRBJ1-1|TRBV7-2
TGTGCCAGCAGCTTAGTAGGATTGCAGGGGGCAAGAGGAAGCACTGAAGCTTTCTTT
CASSLVGLQGARGSTEAFF
>TRBD2|.|TRBJ2-6|TRBV9
TGTGCCAGCACCGGGAGCGGGGGGCACGGGGCCAACGTCCTGACTTTC
CASTGSGGHGANVLTF
>.|.|TRBJ1-1|TRBV5-1
TGCGCCAGCAGCTTGGAGTCAGGGGTCACTGAAGCTTTCTTT
CASSLESGVTEAFF
>.|.|TRBJ1-1|TRBV19
TGTGCCAGTAGTATAGGGGGGGGGCCCTTGAACACTGAAGCTTTCTTT
CASSIGGGPLNTEAFF
>.|once|TRBJ2-6|TRBV4-1
TGCGCCAGCAGCCAAGCCCTCTCCGGGGCCAACGTCCTGACTTTC
CASSQALSGANVLTF
>.|.|TRBJ1-1|TRBV5-1
TGCGCCAGCACCTCCCCGGACACTGAAGCTTTCTTT
CASTSPDTEAFF
>TRBD2|.|TRBJ2-1|TRBV27
TGTGCCAGCAGTTTACGGGCAGCGGGAGGGCCATACTTCTTC
CASSLRAAGGPYFF
>TRBD1|.|TRBJ2-7|TRBV3-1/TRBV3-2
TGTGCCAGCAGCCAAGGACAGGGTTACGAGCAGTACTTC
CASSQGQGYEQYF
>.|.|TRBJ1-1|TRBV2
TGTGCCAGCAGTGATCTAGGCGGCACTGAAGCTTTCTTT
CASSDLGGTEAFF
>.|.|TRBJ2-6|TRBV11-3
TGTGCCAGCAGCTCAGGCGCTGGGGCCAACGTCCTGACTTTC
CASSSGAGANVLTF
>.|.|TRBJ1-5|TRBV28
TGTGCCAGCAGTTTTGCAGGGAGCAATCAGCCCCAGCATTTT
CASSFAGSNQPQHF
>.|.|TRBJ2-2|TRBV28
TGTGCCAGCAGTCCATGGACACAAATGAACACCGGGGAGCTGTTTTTT
CASSPWTQMNTGELFF
>TRBD2|.|TRBJ2-3|TRBV9
TGTGCCAGCAGCGTTCCTATAGCGGGGGGGCGCGATACGCAGTATTTT
CASSVPIAGGRDTQYF
>.|.|TRBJ2-1|TRBV9
TGTGCCAGCAGCGTAGCGGCAGGGACCTACAATGAGCAGTTCTTC
CASSVAAGTYNEQFF
>.|few|TRBJ1-5|TRBV7-2
TGTGCCAGCAGCCCTCTCCGGGGGAGCAATCAGCCCCAGCATTTT
CASSPLRGSNQPQHF
>TRBD1|once|TRBJ2-1|TRBV5-1
TGCGCCAGCAGCCCCCGCCCCCGACAGGGGGTGGACAATGAGCAGTTCTTC
CASSPRPRQGVDNEQFF
>.|once|TRBJ1-6|TRBV5-1
TGCGCCAGCAGCCCCACAGGGCAGGGGAGTTCACCCCTCCACTTT
CASSPTGQGSSPLHF
>TRBD2|.|TRBJ2-7|TRBV3-1/TRBV3-2
TGTGCCAGCAGCCGTGGGACTAGCGGGAGTCGATACGAGCAGTACTTC
CASSRGTSGSRYEQYF
>TRBD1|.|TRBJ1-2|TRBV27
TGTGCCAGCAGTTTCGCGGTGACAGGGCAGGGCTACACCTTC
CASSFAVTGQGYTF
>TRBD2|.|TRBJ2-1|TRBV6-5
TGTGCCAGCAATGTCGGCCTAGCGGCCTACAATGAGCAGTTCTTC
CASNVGLAAYNEQFF
>TRBD2|.|TRBJ2-7|TRBV9
TGTGCCAGCAGCGTAGCAGGGACTAGCGGGACGGGGGAGCAGTACTTC
CASSVAGTSGTGEQYF
>.|.|TRBJ1-1|TRBV4-1
TGCGCCAGCAGCCAAGATCTAGGGGTAGGGAACACTGAAGCTTTCTTT
CASSQDLGVGNTEAFF
>.|.|TRBJ2-5|TRBV18
TGTGCCAGCTCACCACCGGGACTTCAAGAGACCCAGTACTTC
CASSPPGLQETQYF
>TRBD1|once|TRBJ1-1|TRBV6-6
TGTGCCAGCAAACCCCCCGGGACAGGGGGCACTGAAGCTTTCTTT
CASKPPGTGGTEAFF
>TRBD2|.|TRBJ2-7|TRBV5-1
TGCGCCAGCAGCTTGAGCGGGAAAGGTAGCGACGAGCAGTACTTC
CASSLSGKGSDEQYF
>.|.|TRBJ2-1|TRBV7-3
TGTGCCAGCAGCCTAGACTACTCCAATGAGCAGTTCTTC
CASSLDYSNEQFF
>.|.|TRBJ1-4|TRBV9
TGTGCCAGCAGCCCGGGAGGGGGTGAAAAACTGTTTTTT
CASSPGGGEKLFF
>.|.|TRBJ1-3|TRBV11-2
TGTGCCAGCAGCTTATTCGACAGCCTCTCTGGAAACACCATATATTTT
CASSLFDSLSGNTIYF
>TRBD1|once|TRBJ1-6|TRBV7-3
TGTGCCAGCAGCTTAACCCCGGCGGAGGGGGCATATTCACCCCTCCACTTT
CASSLTPAEGAYSPLHF